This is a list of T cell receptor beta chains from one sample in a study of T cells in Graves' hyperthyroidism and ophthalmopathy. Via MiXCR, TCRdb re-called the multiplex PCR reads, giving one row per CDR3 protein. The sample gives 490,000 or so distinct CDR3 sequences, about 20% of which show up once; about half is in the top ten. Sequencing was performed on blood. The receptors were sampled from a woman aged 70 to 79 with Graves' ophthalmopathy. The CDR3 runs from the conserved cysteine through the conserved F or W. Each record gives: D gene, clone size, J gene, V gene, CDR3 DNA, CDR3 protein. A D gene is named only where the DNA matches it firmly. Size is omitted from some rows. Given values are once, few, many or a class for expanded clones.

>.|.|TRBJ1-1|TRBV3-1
TGTGCCAGCAGCCAGGCGTCGGGAGCTTCTGAAGCTTTCTTT
CASSQASGASEAFF
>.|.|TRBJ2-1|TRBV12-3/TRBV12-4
TGTGCCAGCACCCGGCTGAGGGCCTCCGGAGGGTTCTTC
CASTRLRASGGFF
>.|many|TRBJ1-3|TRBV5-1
TGCGCCAGCAGCTTGGCGAGCTCTGGAAACACCATATATTTT
CASSLASSGNTIYF
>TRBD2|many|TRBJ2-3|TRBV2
TGTGCCAGCACCCCCACTAGCGGGAGGGCGGATACGCAGTATTTT
CASTPTSGRADTQYF
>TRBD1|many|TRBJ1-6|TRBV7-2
TGTGCCAGCAGCCCAACAGGGGGGTCGGGATCACCCCTCCACTTT
CASSPTGGSGSPLHF
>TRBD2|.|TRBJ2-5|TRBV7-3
TGTGCCAGCAGCTTGGGCGGGAGCGTTTTAGAGACCCAGTACTTC
CASSLGGSVLETQYF
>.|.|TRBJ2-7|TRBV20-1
TGCAGTGCTAGCGGCGGGCCATGGTACGAGCAGTACTTC
CSASGGPWYEQYF
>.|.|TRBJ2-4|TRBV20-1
TGCAGTGCTAGCGGTAGACAGGAGCTAGCCAAAAACATTCAGTACTTC
CSASGRQELAKNIQYF
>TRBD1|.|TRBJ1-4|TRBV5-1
TGCGCCAGCAGCCTGGGGACAGGGGTGGCTAATGAAAAACTGTTTTTT
CASSLGTGVANEKLFF
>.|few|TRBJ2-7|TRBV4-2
TGTGCCAGCAGCCAAGGCGAGGGTACGTACGAGCAGTACTTC
CASSQGEGTYEQYF
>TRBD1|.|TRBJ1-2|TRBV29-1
TGCAGCGTTTGGTTTGAGTCGAAACCGGACAGGGCCGCGTATGGCTACACCTTC
CSVWFESKPDRAAYGYTF
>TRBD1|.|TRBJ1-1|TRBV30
TGTGCCGGGGGACAGTTAAGCACTGAAGCTTTCTTT
CAGGQLSTEAFF
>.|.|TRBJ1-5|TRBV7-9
TGTGCCAGCACTGCGGAGAAAAATCAGCCCCAGCATTTT
CASTAEKNQPQHF
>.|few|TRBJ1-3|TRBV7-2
TGTGCCAGCAGCTTAGTTCAGCGCCCCAGAACCATATATTTT
CASSLVQRPRTIYF
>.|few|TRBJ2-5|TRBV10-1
TGCGCCAGCAGTGAGATTTCAGGGGGGCGAGAGACCCAGTACTTC
CASSEISGGRETQYF
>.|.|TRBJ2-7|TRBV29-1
TGCAGCGTTGCACCTCGGGGCAGGGGAACCTACGAGCAGTACTTC
CSVAPRGRGTYEQYF